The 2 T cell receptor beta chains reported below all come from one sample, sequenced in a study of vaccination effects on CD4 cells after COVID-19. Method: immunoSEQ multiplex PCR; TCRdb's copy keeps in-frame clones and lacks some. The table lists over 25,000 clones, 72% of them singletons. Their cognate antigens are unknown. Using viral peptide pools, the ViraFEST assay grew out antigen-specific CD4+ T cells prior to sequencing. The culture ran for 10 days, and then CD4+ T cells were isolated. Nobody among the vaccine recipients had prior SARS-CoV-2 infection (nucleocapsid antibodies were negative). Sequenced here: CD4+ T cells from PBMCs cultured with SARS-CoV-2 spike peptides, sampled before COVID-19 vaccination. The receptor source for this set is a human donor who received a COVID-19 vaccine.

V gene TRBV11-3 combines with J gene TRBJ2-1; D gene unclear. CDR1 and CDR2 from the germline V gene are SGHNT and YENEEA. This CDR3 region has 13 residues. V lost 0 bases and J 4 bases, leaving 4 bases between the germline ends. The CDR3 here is CASSLDEYNEQFF. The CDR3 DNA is TGTGCCAGCAGCTTAGACGAATACAATGAGCAGTTCTTC.

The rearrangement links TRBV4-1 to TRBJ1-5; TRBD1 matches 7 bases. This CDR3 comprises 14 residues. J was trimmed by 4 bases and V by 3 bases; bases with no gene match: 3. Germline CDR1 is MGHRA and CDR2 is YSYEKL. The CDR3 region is CASSQTGINQPQHF. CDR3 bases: TGCGCCAGCAGCCAGACAGGGATAAATCAGCCCCAGCATTTT.